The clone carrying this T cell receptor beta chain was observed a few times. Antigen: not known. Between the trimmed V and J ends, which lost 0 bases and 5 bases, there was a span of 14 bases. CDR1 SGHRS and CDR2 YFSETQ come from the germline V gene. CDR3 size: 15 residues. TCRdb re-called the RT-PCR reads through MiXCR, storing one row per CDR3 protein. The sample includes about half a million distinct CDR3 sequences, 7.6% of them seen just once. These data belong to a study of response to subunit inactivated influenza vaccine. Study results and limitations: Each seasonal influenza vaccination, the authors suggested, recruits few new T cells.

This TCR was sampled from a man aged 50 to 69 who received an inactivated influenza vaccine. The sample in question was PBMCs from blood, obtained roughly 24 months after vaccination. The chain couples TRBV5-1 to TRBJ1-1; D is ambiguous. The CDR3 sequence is CASSLEPLKGTEAFF. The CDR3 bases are TGCGCCAGCAGCTTGGAGCCGCTTAAGGGTACTGAAGCTTTCTTT.